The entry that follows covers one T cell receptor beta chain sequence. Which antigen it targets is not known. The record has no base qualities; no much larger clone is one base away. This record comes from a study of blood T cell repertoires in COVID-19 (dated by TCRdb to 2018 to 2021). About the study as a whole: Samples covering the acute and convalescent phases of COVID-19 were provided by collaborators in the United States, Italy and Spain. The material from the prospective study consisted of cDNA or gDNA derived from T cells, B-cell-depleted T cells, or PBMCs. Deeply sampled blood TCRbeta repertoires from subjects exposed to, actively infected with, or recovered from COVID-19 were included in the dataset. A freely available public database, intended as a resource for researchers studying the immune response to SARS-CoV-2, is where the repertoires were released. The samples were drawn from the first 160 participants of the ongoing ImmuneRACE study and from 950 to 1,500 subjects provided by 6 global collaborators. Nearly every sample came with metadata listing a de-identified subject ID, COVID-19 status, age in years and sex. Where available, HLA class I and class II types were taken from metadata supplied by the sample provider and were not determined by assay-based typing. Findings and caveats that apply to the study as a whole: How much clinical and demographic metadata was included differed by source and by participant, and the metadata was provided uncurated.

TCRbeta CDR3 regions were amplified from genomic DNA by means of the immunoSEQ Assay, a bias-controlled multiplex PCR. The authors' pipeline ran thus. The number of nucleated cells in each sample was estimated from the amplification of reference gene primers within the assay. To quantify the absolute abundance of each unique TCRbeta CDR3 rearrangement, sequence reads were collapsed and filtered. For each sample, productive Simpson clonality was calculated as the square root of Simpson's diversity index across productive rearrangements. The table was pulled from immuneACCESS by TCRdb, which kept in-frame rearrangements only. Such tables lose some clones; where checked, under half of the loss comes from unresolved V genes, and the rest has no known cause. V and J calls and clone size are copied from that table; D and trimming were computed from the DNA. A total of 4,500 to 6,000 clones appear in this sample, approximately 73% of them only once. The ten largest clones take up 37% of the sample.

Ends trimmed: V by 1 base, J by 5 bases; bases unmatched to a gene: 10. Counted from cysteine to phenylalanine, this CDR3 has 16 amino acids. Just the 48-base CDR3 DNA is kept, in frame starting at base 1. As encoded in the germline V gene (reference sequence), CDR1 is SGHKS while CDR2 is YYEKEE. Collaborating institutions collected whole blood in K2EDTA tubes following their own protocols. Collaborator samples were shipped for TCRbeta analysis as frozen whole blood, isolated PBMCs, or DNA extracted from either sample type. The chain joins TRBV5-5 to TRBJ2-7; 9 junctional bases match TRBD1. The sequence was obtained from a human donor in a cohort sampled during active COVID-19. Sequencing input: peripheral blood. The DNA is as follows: TGTGCCAGCAGCTTGTTTGGGGGACAGGGCAAGAACGAGCAGTACTTC. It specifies CASSLFGGQGKNEQYF.